Below are 15 T cell receptor beta chains sequenced from a single sample in a study of T-cell reconstitution after alpha-beta-depleted transplantation in children. Unique molecular identifiers were used to barcode this TCRbeta library. TCRdb re-called the PCR reads with MiXCR, one entry per CDR3 protein. The sample lists a few hundred thousand distinct CDR3 sequences, approximately 11% occurring once. The sequenced sample was PBMCs, obtained before TCRalphabeta/CD19-depleted stem cell transplant. The source of these receptors is a child under three years old with acute myeloid leukemia, due to receive a stem cell transplant.

This clonotype was recorded at least ten times. V usage is TRBV12-3 or TRBV12-4 and J usage is TRBJ2-1, with D possibly being TRBD1 (6 bases). Trimming left V 6 bases short and J 4 bases short, with 19 bases between. This CDR3 contains 16 residues. CDR3 nucleotide sequence: TGTGCCAGCAGCCCAGGGGCGAGCGGCGTATACAATGAGCAGTTCTTC. Amino acids: CASSPGASGVYNEQFF.

V and J are TRBV3-1 and TRBJ1-2; no firm D call. V was cut by 6 bases and J by 8 bases, with 22 bases left in between. Germline V gene lookup returns CDR1 LGHDT and CDR2 YNNKEL (reference sequence). The CDR3 spans 15 residues. CDR3 loop: CASRLSTKTSGGYTF. In DNA form, the CDR3 reads TGTGCCAGCAGACTTTCGACCAAAACCTCGGGCGGCTACACCTTC. Using reference TRBV3-1 and TRBJ1-2 for the parts outside the CDR3, the full variable domain is DTAVSQTPKYLVTQMGNDKSIKCEQNLGHDTMYWYKQDSKKFLKIMFSYNNKELIINETVPNRFSPKSPDKAHLNLHINSLELGDSAVYFCASRLSTKTSGGYTFGSGTRLTVV.

This clonotype has more than one count but fewer than ten. The CDR3 DNA follows: TGTGCCAGCTCACCCCTTACGGATCAGCCCCAGCATTTT. Translating it yields CASSPLTDQPQHF. The V and J genes are TRBV18 and TRBJ1-5, with D uncertain. CDR1 is KGHSH and CDR2 is LQKENI in the germline V gene. The CDR3 loop spans 13 amino acids. V gave up 3 bases and J gave up 5 bases, with 8 bases separating them.

This clonotype occurred a few times. The genes are TRBV12-3 or TRBV12-4 and TRBJ2-1; D remains ambiguous. V dropped 3 bases and J dropped 4 bases, with 7 bases sitting between them. This CDR3 region has 13 residues. CDR3 sequence reads: CASSFFRYNEQFF. The CDR3 bases are TGTGCCAGCAGTTTTTTCCGGTACAATGAGCAGTTCTTC.

This clonotype came up many times. This chain connects TRBV30 to TRBJ2-1; maybe TRBD2 (6 bases). Per the germline V gene, CDR1 is GTSNPN and CDR2 is SVGIG (reference sequence). The CDR3 is 14 amino acids. V was pared by 0 bases and J by 5 bases, with 11 bases between. The CDR3 bases are TGTGCCTGGAGTGTCCGGGGGATAGACAATGAGCAGTTCTTC. Its translation is CAWSVRGIDNEQFF.

This clonotype occurred many times. This chain joins TRBV5-1 and TRBJ2-1, with 9 bases identical to TRBD2. Trimming at V came to 6 bases and at J to 4 bases, leaving 8 bases not matched to a gene. This CDR3 comprises 15 residues. Per the germline V gene, CDR1 is SGHRS and CDR2 is YFSETQ. This CDR3 reads CASTPTSGPYNEQFF. The CDR3 DNA is TGCGCCAGCACCCCCACTAGCGGGCCATACAATGAGCAGTTCTTC.

This clonotype was seen repeatedly, ten times or more. The chain recombines TRBV10-2 with TRBJ1-5; unclear D gene. Germline V gene data show CDR1 as WSHSY and CDR2 as SAAADI. The CDR3 totals 14 residues. The ends were cut back, 3 bases at V and 5 bases at J, with 11 bases in the middle. The CDR3: CASSDATRYQPQHF. The DNA for the CDR3 is TGCGCCAGCAGTGATGCGACGCGGTATCAGCCCCAGCATTTT.

This clonotype was counted at least ten times. The chain links TRBV3-1 to TRBJ2-1; D possibly matches TRBD1 or TRBD2 (5 bases each). V was cut by 1 base and J by 10 bases, with 17 bases left in between. This CDR3 is built from 15 residues. CDR1 is LGHDT, CDR2 YNNKEL, per germline (reference sequence). CDR3 in amino acids: CASSQATGPQWEQFF. CDR3 in DNA: TGTGCCAGCAGCCAAGCTACGGGACCCCAATGGGAGCAGTTCTTC.

This clonotype showed up many times. The gene calls are TRBV6-5 and TRBJ1-2; TRBD1 agrees at 8 bases. Germline CDR1 is MNHEY and CDR2 is SVGAGI. J gave up 4 bases and V 2 bases, and 3 bases lay outside the gene matches. CDR3 length: 14 residues. In nucleotides, the CDR3 is TGTGCCAGCAGTTACCTAACAGGGGGCTATGGCTACACCTTC. Its translation is CASSYLTGGYGYTF.

This clonotype has ten or more counts. This chain links TRBV7-2 with TRBJ2-1; D is unclear. The ends were cut back, 2 bases at V and 0 bases at J, with 11 bases in the middle. CDR1 SGHTA and CDR2 FQGNSA come from the germline V gene. CDR3 size: 16 residues. The CDR3 nucleotides read TGTGCCAGCAGCTTAAGGACCCGACCCTCCTACAATGAGCAGTTCTTC. Its protein product is CASSLRTRPSYNEQFF. The whole variable domain, filled in from reference TRBV7-2 and TRBJ2-1, reads GAGVSQSPSNKVTEKGKDVELRCDPISGHTALYWYRQSLGQGLEFLIYFQGNSAPDKSGLPSDRFSAERTGGSVSTLTIQRTQQEDSAVYLCASSLRTRPSYNEQFFGPGTRLTVL.

As to this clonotype: This may be a read error: a much more frequent sequence differs by one nucleotide. V and J are TRBV7-9 and TRBJ2-5; D remains ambiguous. CDR3 size: 12 residues. Trimming took 2 bases from V and 4 from J, leaving 5 bases between them. The germline CDR1 and CDR2 sequences are SEHNR and FQNEAQ (reference sequence). The CDR3 region is CASSLQTETQYF. CDR3 DNA sequence: TGTGCCAGCAGCTTACAGACAGAGACCCAGTACTTC.

This clonotype was seen repeatedly, ten times or more. The CDR3 DNA is TGTGCCAGCAGCTTGGGACTAGCGGCCCCCTATGAGCAGTTCTTC. Its protein is CASSLGLAAPYEQFF. The V and J genes are TRBV5-5 and TRBJ2-1, with 9 bases fitting TRBD2. V dropped 0 bases and J dropped 8; count of bases not matched to a gene: 6. CDR3 length: 15 residues. Germline V gene data show CDR1 as SGHKS and CDR2 as YYEKEE (reference sequence).

This chain links TRBV20-1 with TRBJ1-2; 7 bases align to TRBD1. Germline V gives CDR1 DFQATT, CDR2 SNEGSKA (reference sequence). This CDR3 spans 11 amino acids. Trimming cost V 3 bases and J 7 bases; bases outside gene matches: 2. The CDR3 bases are TGCAGTGCTAGTACAGGGGTTGGCTACACCTTC. It codes for CSASTGVGYTF.

This clonotype was recorded at least ten times. The chain couples TRBV29-1 to TRBJ1-4; TRBD1 might be the D (5 bases). Germline V lookup: CDR1 SQVTM, CDR2 ANQGSEA. This CDR3 region has 19 residues. Trimming took off 5 bases at V and 5 bases at J, with 30 bases between the two ends. CDR3 DNA sequence: TGCAGCGTTCAAGGGGAATCAAGGGGATCGGGAAGGATGAATGAAAAACTGTTTTTT. The encoded protein is CSVQGESRGSGRMNEKLFF.

This clonotype appeared many times. This chain uses TRBV6-2 or TRBV6-3 with TRBJ2-7; the D gene is possibly TRBD2 (5 bases). Trimming cost V 7 bases and J 0 bases, with 16 bases left between them. This CDR3 has 15 amino acids. The germline V gene has CDR1 MNHEY and CDR2 SVGEGT. The CDR3 loop is CASIKLPGSSYEQYF. CDR3 sequence (DNA): TGTGCCAGCATCAAATTGCCGGGGAGCTCCTACGAGCAGTACTTC.